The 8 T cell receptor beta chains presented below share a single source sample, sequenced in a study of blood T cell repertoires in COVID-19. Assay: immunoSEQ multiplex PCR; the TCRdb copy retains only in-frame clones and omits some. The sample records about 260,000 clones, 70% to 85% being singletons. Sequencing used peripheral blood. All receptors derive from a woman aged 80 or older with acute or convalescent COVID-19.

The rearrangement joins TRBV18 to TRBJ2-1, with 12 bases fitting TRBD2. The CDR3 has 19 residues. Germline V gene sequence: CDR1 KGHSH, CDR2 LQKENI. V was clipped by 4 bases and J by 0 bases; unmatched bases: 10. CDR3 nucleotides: TGTGCCAGCTCACGGACCGGGACTAGCGGGTCGAGCTCCTACAATGAGCAGTTCTTC. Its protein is CASSRTGTSGSSSYNEQFF. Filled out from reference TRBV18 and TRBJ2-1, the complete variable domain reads NAGVMQNPRHLVRRRGQEARLRCSPMKGHSHVYWYRQLPEEGLKFMVYLQKENIIDESGMPKERFSAEFPKEGPSILRIQQVVRGDSAAYFCASSRTGTSGSSSYNEQFFGPGTRLTVL.

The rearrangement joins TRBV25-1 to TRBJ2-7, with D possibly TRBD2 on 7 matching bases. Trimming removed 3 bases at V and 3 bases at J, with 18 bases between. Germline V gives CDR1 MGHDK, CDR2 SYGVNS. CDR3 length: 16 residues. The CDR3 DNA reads TGTGCCAGCAGTGACCGGGGGGCAGGTGGTGGCTACGAGCAGTACTTC. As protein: CASSDRGAGGGYEQYF.

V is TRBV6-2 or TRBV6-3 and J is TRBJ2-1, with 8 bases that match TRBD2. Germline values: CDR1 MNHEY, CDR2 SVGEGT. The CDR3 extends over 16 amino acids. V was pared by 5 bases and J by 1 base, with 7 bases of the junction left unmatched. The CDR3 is CASSGRASGSYNEQFF. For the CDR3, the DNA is TGTGCCAGCAGTGGCCGAGCTAGCGGGTCCTACAATGAGCAGTTCTTC.

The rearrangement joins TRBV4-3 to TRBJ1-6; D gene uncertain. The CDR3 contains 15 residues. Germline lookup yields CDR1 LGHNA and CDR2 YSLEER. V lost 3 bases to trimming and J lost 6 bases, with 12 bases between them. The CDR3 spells CASSQGRVGNSPLHF. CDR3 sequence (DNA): TGCGCCAGCAGCCAGGGTCGGGTGGGTAATTCACCCCTCCACTTT.

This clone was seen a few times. In nucleotides, the CDR3 is TGTGCCAGCTCTCCAGGGATTGGGGGGGTTCGCACTGAAGCTTTCTTT. Translating it yields CASSPGIGGVRTEAFF. This rearrangement joins TRBV18 to TRBJ1-1, with D maybe TRBD1 (5 bases). CDR1 and CDR2 (germline): KGHSH, LQKENI. Trimming shortened V by 6 bases and J by 4 bases, and 21 bases separated the two germline ends. The CDR3 has 16 amino acids.

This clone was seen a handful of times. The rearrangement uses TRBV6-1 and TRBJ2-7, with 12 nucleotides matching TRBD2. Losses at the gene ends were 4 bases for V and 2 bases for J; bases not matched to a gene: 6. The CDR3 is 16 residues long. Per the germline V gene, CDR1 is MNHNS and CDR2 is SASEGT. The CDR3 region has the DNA TGTGCCAGCAGTGGACGACTAGCGGGAGTTCCCTACGAGCAGTACTTC. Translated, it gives CASSGRLAGVPYEQYF.

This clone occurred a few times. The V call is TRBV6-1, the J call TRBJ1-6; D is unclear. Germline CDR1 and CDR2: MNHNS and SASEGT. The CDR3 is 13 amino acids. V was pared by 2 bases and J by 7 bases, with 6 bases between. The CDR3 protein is CASSEFQNSPLHF. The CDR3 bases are TGTGCCAGCAGTGAATTTCAAAATTCACCCCTCCACTTT.

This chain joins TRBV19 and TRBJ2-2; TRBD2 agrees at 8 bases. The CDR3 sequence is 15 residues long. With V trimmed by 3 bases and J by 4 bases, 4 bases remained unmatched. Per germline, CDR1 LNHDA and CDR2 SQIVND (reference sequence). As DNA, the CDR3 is TGTGCCAGTAGTATCCAAGCGGGAGTCACCGGGGAGCTGTTTTTT. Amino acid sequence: CASSIQAGVTGELFF.